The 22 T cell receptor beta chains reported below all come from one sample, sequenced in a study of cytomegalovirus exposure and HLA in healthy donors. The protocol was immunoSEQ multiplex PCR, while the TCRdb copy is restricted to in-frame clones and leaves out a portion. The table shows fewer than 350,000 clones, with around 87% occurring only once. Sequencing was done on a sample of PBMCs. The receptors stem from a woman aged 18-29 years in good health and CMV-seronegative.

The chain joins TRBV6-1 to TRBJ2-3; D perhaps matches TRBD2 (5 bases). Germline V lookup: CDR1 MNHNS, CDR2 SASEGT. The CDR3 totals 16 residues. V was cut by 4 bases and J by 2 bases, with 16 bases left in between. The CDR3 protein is CASSVVTRLLTDTQYF. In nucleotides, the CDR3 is TGTGCCAGCAGTGTTGTGACTCGACTACTCACAGATACGCAGTATTTT.

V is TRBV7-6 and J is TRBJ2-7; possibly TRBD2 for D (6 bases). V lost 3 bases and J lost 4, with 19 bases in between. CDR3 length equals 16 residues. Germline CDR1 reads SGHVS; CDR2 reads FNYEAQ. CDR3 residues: CASSFRVGAGPYEQYF. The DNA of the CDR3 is TGTGCCAGCAGCTTTAGGGTCGGGGCGGGACCATACGAGCAGTACTTC.

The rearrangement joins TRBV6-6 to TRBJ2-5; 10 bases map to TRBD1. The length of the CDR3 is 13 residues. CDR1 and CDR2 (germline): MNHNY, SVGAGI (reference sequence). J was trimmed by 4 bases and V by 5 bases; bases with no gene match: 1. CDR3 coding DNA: TGTGCCAGCAGTGGGGACAGGGGAGAGACCCAGTACTTC. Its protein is CASSGDRGETQYF.

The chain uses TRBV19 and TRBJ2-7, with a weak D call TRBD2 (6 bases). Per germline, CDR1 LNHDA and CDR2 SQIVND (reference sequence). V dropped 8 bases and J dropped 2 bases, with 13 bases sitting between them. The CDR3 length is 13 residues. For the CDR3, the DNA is TGTGCCAGTGCTTGGCGGGACGCCTACGAGCAGTACTTC. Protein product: CASAWRDAYEQYF. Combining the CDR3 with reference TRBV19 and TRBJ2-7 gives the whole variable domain DGGITQSPKYLFRKEGQNVTLSCEQNLNHDAMYWYRQDPGQGLRLIYYSQIVNDFQKGDIAEGYSVSREKKESFPLTVTSAQKNPTAFYLCASAWRDAYEQYFGPGTRLTVT.

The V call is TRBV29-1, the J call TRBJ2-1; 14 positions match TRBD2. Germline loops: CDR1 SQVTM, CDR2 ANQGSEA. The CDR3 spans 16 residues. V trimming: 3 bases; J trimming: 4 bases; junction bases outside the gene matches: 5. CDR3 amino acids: CSVEGLAGVKYNEQFF. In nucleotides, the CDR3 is TGCAGCGTTGAGGGACTAGCGGGAGTAAAATACAATGAGCAGTTCTTC.

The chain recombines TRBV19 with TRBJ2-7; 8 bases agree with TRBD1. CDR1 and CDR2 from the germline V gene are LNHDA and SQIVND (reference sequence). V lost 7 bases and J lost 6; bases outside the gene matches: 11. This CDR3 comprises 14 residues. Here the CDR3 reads CASMEGGQGSEQYF. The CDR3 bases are TGTGCCAGTATGGAGGGAGGACAGGGTAGCGAGCAGTACTTC.

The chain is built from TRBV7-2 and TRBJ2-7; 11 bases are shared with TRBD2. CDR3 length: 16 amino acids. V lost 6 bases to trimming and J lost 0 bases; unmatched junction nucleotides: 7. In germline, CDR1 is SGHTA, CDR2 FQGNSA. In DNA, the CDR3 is TGTGCCAGCAGTTCCTATACTAGCGGGGGCTCCTACGAGCAGTACTTC. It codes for CASSSYTSGGSYEQYF.

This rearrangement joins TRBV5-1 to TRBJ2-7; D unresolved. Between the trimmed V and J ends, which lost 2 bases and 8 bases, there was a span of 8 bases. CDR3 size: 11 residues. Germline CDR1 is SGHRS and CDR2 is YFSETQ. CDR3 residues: CASSFGGQQYF. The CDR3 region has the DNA TGCGCCAGCAGCTTCGGTGGGCAGCAGTACTTC.

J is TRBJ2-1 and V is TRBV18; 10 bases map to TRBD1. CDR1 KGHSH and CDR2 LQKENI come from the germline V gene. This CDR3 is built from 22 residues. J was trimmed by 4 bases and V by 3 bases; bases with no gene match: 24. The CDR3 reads CASSPLILNAGQGYVEYNEQFF. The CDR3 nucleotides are TGTGCCAGCTCACCTCTAATCCTGAACGCGGGACAGGGGTATGTTGAGTACAATGAGCAGTTCTTC. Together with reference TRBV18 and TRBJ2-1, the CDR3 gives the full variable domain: NAGVMQNPRHLVRRRGQEARLRCSPMKGHSHVYWYRQLPEEGLKFMVYLQKENIIDESGMPKERFSAEFPKEGPSILRIQQVVRGDSAAYFCASSPLILNAGQGYVEYNEQFFGPGTRLTVL.

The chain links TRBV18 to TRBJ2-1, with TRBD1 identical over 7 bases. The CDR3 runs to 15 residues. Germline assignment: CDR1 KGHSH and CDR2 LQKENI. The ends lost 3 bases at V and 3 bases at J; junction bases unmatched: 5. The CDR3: CASSPRDRNYNEQFF. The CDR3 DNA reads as TGTGCCAGCTCACCCCGGGACAGAAACTACAATGAGCAGTTCTTC.

The CDR3 here is CASSNQKQGLGTEAFF. CDR3 sequence (DNA): TGTGCCAGCAGCAATCAGAAACAGGGGCTGGGGACTGAAGCTTTCTTT. The chain recombines TRBV27 with TRBJ1-1; TRBD1 matches 7 bases. CDR3 length: 16 amino acids. Germline CDR1 is MNHEY and CDR2 is SMNVEV (reference sequence). The trim removed 6 bases at V and 5 bases at J, leaving 15 bases unmatched.

The CDR3, as DNA: TGTGCCAGTAGTCGTACAGGGGCCCGAACCTACGAGCAGTACTTC. Translation: CASSRTGARTYEQYF. This sequence joins TRBV19 and TRBJ2-7; 7 bases match TRBD1. Trimming at V came to 5 bases and at J to 2 bases, leaving 9 bases not matched to a gene. The CDR3 loop spans 15 amino acids. Germline lookup yields CDR1 LNHDA and CDR2 SQIVND (reference sequence).

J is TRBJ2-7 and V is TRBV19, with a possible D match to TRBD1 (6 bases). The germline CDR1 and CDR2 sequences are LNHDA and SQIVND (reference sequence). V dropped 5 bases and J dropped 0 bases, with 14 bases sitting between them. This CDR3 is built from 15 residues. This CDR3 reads CASSPSPDSSYEQYF. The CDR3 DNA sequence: TGTGCCAGTAGTCCTTCCCCGGACAGCTCCTACGAGCAGTACTTC.

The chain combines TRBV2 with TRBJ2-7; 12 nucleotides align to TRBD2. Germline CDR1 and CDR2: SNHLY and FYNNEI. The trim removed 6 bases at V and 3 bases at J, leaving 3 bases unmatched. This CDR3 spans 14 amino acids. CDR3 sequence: CASRGLAGLYEQYF. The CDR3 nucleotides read TGTGCCAGCAGAGGACTAGCGGGGCTCTACGAGCAGTACTTC.

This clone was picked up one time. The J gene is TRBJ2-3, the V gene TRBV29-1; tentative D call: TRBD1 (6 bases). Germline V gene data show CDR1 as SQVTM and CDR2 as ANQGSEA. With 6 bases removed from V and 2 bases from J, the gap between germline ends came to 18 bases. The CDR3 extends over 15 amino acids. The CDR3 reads CSVDKIPGHTDTQYF. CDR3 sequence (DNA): TGCAGCGTCGACAAAATTCCGGGACACACAGATACGCAGTATTTT.

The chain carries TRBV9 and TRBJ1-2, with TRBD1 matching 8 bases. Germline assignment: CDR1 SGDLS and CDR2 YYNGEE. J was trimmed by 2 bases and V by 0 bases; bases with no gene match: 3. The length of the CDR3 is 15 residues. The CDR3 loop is CASSVEDRGNYGYTF. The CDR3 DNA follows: TGTGCCAGCAGCGTAGAAGACAGGGGCAACTATGGCTACACCTTC.

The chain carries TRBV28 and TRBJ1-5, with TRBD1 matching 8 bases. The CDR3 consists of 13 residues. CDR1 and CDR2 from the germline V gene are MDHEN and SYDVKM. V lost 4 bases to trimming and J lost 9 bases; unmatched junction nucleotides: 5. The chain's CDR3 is CASSWGQALPQHF. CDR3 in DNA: TGTGCCAGCAGTTGGGGACAGGCACTGCCCCAGCATTTT. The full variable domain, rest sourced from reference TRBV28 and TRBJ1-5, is DVKVTQSSRYLVKRTGEKVFLECVQDMDHENMFWYRQDPGLGLRLIYFSYDVKMKEKGDIPEGYSVSREKKERFSLILESASTNQTSMYLCASSWGQALPQHFGDGTRLSIL.

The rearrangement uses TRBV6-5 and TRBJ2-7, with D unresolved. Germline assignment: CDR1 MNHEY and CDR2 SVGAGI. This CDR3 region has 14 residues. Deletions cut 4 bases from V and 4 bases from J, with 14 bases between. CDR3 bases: TGTGCCAGCAGTTCCGGGTCCTCCTCTTACGAGCAGTACTTC. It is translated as CASSSGSSSYEQYF.

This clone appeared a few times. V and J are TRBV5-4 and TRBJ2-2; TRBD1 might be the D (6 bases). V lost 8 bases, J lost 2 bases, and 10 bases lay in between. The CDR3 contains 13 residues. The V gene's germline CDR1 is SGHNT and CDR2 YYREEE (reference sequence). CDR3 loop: CASRTVNTGELFF. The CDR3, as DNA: TGTGCCAGTCGGACAGTCAACACCGGGGAGCTGTTTTTT.

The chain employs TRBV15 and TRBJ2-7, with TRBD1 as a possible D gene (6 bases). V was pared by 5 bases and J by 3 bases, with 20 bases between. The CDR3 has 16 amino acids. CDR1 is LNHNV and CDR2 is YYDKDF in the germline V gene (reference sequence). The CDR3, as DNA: TGTGCCACCAGCGAACCTCAGGGGAGTTATCACTACGAGCAGTACTTC. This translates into CATSEPQGSYHYEQYF.

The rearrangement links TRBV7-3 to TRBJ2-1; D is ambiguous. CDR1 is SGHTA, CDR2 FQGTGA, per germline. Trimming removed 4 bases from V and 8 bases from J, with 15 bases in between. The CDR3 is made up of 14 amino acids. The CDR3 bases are TGTGCCAGCAGCTCGGCTTTGGTAGCCCATGAGCAGTTCTTC. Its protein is CASSSALVAHEQFF.

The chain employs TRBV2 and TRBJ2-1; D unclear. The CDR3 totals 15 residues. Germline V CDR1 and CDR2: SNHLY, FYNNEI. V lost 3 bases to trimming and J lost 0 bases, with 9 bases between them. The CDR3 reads CASSEGRSSYNEQFF. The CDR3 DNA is TGTGCCAGCAGTGAGGGCAGAAGCTCCTACAATGAGCAGTTCTTC.